The sequence of this T cell receptor beta chain was determined in a study of T cell repertoires in cytomegalovirus infection. Study-wide background: A matching HLA type, together with CMV infection, was signaled by public TCR beta signatures.

General observations from the study: HLA-C-restricted CMV clonotypes gave the most frequent clonotype in two of eight donors. Public TCR beta family frequency separated CMV-and-HLA carriers, including in an independent cohort.

This clonotype was counted only a few times. Its antigen is not identified. TCRdb used MiXCR to reprocess the reads, holding one entry per CDR3 protein. The data contain fewer than 550,000 distinct CDR3 sequences, over 9% of them singletons. The length of the CDR3 is 14 residues. The V end was cut by 7 bases, the J end by 2 bases, with 12 bases between. The V gene's germline CDR1 is SNHLY and CDR2 FYNNEI. The sequenced sample was PBMCs. The rearrangement joins TRBV2 to TRBJ2-1; D is perhaps TRBD1 or TRBD2 (6 bases each). This TCR was recovered from a human donor in good health (CMV status not recorded). Some clones in this sample may be carry-over from other donors' samples. The CDR3 reads CASTTGAAYNEQFF. Written as DNA, the CDR3 is TGTGCCAGCACCACGGGGGCTGCCTACAATGAGCAGTTCTTC.